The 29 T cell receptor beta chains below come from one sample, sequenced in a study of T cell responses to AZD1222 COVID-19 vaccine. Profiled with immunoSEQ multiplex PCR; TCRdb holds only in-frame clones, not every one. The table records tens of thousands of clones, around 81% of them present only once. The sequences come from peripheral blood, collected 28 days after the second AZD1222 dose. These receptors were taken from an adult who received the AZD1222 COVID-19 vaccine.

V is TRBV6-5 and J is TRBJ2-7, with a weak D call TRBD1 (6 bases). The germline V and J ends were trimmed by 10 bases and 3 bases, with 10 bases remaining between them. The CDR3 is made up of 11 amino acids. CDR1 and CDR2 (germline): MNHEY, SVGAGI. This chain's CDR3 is CATRGLYEQYF. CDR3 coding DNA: TGTGCCACCAGGGGCCTCTACGAGCAGTACTTC.

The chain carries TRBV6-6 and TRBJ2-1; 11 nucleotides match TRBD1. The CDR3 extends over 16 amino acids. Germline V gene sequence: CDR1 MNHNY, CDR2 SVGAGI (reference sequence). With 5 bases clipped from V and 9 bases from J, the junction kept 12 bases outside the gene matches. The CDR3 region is CASSTGQGVTAGEQFF. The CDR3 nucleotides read TGTGCCAGCAGTACGGGACAGGGGGTTACTGCGGGTGAGCAGTTCTTC.

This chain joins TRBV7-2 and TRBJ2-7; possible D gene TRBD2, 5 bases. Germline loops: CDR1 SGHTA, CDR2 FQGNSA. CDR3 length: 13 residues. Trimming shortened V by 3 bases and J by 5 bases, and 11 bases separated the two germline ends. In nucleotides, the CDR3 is TGTGCCAGCAGCTTTCGAGGGCGCGACGAGCAGTACTTC. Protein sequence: CASSFRGRDEQYF.

CDR3 amino acids: CASLPRDRVSYEQYF. In DNA, the CDR3 is TGTGCCAGCCTCCCCCGGGACAGGGTATCCTACGAGCAGTACTTC. The chain joins TRBV28 to TRBJ2-7; TRBD1 matches 9 bases. V shed 8 bases, J shed 1 base, and the junction held 9 bases outside the gene matches. The CDR3 has 15 amino acids. Germline V gene data show CDR1 as MDHEN and CDR2 as SYDVKM.

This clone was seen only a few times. The CDR3 DNA is TGTGCCAGCAGCTTGAGGGCCGCGGACTATGGCTACACCTTC. Translation: CASSLRAADYGYTF. The gene calls are TRBV5-8 and TRBJ1-2; no clear D gene. The CDR3 sequence is 14 residues long. V lost 1 base and J 3 bases, leaving 10 bases between the germline ends. Germline V gene sequence: CDR1 SGHTS, CDR2 YDEGEE.

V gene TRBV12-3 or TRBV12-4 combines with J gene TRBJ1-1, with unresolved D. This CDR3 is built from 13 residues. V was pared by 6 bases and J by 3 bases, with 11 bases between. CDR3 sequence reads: CASRRTRYTEAFF. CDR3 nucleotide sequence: TGTGCCAGCAGGCGAACAAGGTACACTGAAGCTTTCTTT.

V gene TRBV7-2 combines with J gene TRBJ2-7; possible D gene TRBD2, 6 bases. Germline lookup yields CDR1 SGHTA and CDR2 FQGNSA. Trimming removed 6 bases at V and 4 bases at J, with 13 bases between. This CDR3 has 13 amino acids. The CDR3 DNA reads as TGTGCCAGCAGTCTAGGTGGGGGGTACGAGCAGTACTTC. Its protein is CASSLGGGYEQYF.

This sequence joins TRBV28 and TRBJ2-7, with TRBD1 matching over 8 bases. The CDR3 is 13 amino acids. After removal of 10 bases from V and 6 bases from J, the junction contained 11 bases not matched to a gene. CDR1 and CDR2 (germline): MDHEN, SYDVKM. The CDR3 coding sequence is TGTGCCACATTACTACTTCAGGGGGCCGAGCAGTACTTC. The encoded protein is CATLLLQGAEQYF.

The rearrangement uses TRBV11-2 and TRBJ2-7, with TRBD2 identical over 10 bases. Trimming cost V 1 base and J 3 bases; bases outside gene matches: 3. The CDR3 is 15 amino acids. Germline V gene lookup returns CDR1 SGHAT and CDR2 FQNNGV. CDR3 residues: CASSLGLAGVYEQYF. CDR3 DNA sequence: TGTGCCAGCAGCTTAGGGCTAGCGGGAGTCTACGAGCAGTACTTC.

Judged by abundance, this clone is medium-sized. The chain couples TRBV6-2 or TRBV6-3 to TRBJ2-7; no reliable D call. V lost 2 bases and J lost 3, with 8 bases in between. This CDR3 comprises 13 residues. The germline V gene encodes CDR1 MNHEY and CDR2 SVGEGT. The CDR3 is CASSYDHVYEQYF. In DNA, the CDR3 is TGTGCCAGCAGTTACGATCACGTCTACGAGCAGTACTTC.

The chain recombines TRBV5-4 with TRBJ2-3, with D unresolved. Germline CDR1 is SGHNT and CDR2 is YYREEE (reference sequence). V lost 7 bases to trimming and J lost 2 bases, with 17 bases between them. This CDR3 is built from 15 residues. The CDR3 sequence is CASSLMGQSTDTQYF. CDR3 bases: TGTGCCAGCTCCCTTATGGGCCAGTCCACAGATACGCAGTATTTT.

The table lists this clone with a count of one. CDR3 amino acids: CASSSPGQGTYEQYF. The CDR3 DNA sequence: TGTGCCAGCAGTTCCCCGGGACAGGGGACCTACGAGCAGTACTTC. V is TRBV6-5 and J is TRBJ2-7, with 10 bases aligning to TRBD1. The CDR3 sequence is 15 residues long. After removal of 4 bases from V and 2 bases from J, the junction contained 5 bases not matched to a gene. Germline lookup yields CDR1 MNHEY and CDR2 SVGAGI.

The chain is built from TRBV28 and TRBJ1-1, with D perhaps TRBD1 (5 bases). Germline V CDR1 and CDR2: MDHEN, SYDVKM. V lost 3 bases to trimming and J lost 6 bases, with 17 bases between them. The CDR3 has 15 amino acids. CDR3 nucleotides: TGTGCCAGCAGTTTTGCGATGTGGGGGAGCGCTGAAGCTTTCTTT. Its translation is CASSFAMWGSAEAFF.

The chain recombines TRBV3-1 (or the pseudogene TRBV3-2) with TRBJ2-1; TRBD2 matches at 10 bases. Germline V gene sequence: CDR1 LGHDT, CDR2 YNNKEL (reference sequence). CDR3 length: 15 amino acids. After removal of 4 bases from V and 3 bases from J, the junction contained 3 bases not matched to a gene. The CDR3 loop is CASSPSGSNYNEQFF. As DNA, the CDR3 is TGTGCCAGCAGCCCTAGCGGGAGTAACTACAATGAGCAGTTCTTC.

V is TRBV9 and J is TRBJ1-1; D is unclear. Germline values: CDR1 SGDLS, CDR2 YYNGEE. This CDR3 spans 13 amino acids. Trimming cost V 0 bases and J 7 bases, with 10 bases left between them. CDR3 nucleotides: TGTGCCAGCAGCGTAGTGGGTTCTCGTGAAGCTTTCTTT. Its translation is CASSVVGSREAFF.

The CDR3 DNA sequence: TGTGCCAGCAGTCCCCGGGGTGCCTCCAGGGCCGGGGAGCTGTTTTTT. Encoded protein: CASSPRGASRAGELFF. The chain employs TRBV6-2 or TRBV6-3 and TRBJ2-2; possibly TRBD1 or TRBD2 for D (5 bases each). The germline V gene has CDR1 MNHEY and CDR2 SVGEGT. This CDR3 comprises 16 residues. Trimming shortened V by 5 bases and J by 6 bases, and 19 bases separated the two germline ends.

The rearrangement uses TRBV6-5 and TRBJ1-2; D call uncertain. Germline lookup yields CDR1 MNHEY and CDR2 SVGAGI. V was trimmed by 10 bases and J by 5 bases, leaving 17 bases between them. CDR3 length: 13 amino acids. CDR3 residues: CATLILAVYGYTF. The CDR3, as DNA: TGTGCCACCCTTATCCTGGCAGTTTATGGCTACACCTTC.

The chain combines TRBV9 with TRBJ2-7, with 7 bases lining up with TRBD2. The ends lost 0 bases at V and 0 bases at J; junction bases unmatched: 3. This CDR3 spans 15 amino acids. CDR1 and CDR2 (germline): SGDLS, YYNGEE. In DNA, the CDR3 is TGTGCCAGCAGCGTAGGCCAGCGGGACTCCTACGAGCAGTACTTC. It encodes CASSVGQRDSYEQYF.

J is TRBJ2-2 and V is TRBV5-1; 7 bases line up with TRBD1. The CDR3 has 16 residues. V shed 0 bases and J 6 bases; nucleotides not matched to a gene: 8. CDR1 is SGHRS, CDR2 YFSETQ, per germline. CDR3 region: CASSLVPGQGAGELFF. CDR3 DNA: TGCGCCAGCAGCTTGGTCCCAGGGCAGGGGGCCGGGGAGCTGTTTTTT.

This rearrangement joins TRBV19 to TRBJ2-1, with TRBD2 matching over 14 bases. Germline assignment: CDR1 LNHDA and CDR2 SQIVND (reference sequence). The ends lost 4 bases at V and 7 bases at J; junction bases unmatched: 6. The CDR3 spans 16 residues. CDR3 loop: CASSTPTSGRANEQFF. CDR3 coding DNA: TGTGCCAGTAGTACCCCGACTAGCGGGAGGGCAAATGAGCAGTTCTTC. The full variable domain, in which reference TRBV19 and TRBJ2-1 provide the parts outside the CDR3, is DGGITQSPKYLFRKEGQNVTLSCEQNLNHDAMYWYRQDPGQGLRLIYYSQIVNDFQKGDIAEGYSVSREKKESFPLTVTSAQKNPTAFYLCASSTPTSGRANEQFFGPGTRLTVL.

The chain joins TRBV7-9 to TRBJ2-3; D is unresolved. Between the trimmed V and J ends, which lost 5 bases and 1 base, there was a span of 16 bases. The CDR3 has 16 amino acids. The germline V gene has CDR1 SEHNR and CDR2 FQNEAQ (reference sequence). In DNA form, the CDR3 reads TGTGCCAGCAGCAAGGCTACAGCTCAAGGCACAGATACGCAGTATTTT. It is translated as CASSKATAQGTDTQYF.

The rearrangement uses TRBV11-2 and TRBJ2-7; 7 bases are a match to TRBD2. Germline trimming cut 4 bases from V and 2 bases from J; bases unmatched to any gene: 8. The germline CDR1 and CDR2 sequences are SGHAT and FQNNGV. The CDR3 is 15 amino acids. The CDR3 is CASSYLRTRTYEQYF. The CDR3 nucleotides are TGTGCCAGCAGCTATCTGCGGACTAGAACCTACGAGCAGTACTTC.

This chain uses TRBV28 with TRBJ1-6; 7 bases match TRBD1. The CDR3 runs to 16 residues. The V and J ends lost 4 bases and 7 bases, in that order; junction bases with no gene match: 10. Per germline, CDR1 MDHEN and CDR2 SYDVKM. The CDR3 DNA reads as TGTGCCAGCAGTTCCCCAACAGGGGTTCACAATTCACCCCTCCACTTT. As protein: CASSSPTGVHNSPLHF. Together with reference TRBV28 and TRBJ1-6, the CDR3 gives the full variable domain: DVKVTQSSRYLVKRTGEKVFLECVQDMDHENMFWYRQDPGLGLRLIYFSYDVKMKEKGDIPEGYSVSREKKERFSLILESASTNQTSMYLCASSSPTGVHNSPLHFGNGTRLTVT.

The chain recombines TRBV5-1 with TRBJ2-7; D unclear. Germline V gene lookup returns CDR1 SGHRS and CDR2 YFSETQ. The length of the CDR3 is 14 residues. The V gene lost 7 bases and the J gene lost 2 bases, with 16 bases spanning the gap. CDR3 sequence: CASGQSGNTYEQYF. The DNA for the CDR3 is TGCGCCAGCGGCCAATCGGGTAACACCTACGAGCAGTACTTC.

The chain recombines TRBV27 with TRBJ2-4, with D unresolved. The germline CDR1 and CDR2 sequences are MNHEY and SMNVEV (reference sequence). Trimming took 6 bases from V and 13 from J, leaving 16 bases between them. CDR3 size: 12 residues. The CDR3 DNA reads TGTGCCAGCAGCCCACCTGACCCGTTCCAGTACTTC. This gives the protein CASSPPDPFQYF.

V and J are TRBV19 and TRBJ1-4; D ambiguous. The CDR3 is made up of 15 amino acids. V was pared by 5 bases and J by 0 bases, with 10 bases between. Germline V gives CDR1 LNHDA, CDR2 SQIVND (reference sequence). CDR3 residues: CASSQVTATNEKLFF. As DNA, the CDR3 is TGTGCCAGTAGTCAAGTGACGGCAACTAATGAAAAACTGTTTTTT.

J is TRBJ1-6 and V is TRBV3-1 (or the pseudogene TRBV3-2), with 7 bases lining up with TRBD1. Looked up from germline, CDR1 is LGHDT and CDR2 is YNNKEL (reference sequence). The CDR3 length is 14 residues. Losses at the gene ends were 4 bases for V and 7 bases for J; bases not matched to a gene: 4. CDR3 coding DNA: TGTGCCAGCAGCCTCGAGACAGGGAATTCACCCCTCCACTTT. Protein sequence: CASSLETGNSPLHF.

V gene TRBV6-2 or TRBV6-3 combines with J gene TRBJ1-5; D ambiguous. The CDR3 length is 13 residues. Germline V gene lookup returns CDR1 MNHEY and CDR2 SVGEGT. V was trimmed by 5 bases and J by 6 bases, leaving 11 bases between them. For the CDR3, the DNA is TGTGCCAGCAGTAAGGAGGGTGTTCAGCCCCAGCATTTT. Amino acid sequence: CASSKEGVQPQHF.

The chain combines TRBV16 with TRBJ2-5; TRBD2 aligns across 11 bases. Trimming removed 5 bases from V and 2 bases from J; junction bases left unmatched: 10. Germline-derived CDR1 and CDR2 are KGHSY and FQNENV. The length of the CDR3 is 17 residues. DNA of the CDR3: TGTGCCAGCAGCGCAGACCTACTAGCGGGAGAGCAAGAGACCCAGTACTTC. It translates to CASSADLLAGEQETQYF.